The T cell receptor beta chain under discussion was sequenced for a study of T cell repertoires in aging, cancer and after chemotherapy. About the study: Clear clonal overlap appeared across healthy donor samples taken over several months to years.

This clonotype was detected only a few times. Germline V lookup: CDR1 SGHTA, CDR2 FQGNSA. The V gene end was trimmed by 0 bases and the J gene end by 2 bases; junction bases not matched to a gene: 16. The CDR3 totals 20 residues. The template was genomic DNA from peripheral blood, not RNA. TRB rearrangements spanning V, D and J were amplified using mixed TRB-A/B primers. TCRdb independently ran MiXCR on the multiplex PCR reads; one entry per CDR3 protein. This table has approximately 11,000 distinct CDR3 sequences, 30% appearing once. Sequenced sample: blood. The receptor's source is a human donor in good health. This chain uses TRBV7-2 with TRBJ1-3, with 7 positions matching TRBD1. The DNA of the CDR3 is TGTGCCAGCAGCTTAGCGAGCCCTTTACAGGGGTTAAATGCTGGAAACACCATATATTTT. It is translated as CASSLASPLQGLNAGNTIYF.